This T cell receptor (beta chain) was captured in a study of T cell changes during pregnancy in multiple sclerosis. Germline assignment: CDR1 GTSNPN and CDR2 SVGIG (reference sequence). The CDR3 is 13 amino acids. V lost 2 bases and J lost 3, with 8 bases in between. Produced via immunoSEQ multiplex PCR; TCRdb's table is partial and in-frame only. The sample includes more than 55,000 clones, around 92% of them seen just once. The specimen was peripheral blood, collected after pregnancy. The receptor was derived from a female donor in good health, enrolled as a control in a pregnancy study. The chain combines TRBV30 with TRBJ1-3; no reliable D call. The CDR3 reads CAWSLPGGNTIYF. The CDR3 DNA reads TGTGCCTGGAGTCTCCCGGGTGGAAACACCATATATTTT.